Described below is a single TCR beta chain sequence and its context. Its antigen remains unknown. Sequenced by immunoSEQ multiplex PCR; TCRdb stores in-frame clones only, minus some. There are a few million clones in the sample; approximately 90% occur only once, and roughly 0.15% lies in the top ten. This sample was taken from a study of shared clonotypes between healthy human individuals. The germline V and J ends were trimmed by 3 bases and 0 bases, with 10 bases remaining between them. This CDR3 contains 15 residues. Germline CDR1 is LNHDA and CDR2 is SQIVND (reference sequence). The study, taken as a whole, reports: Measured sharing among donors was expected to vary with sequencing depth.

This TCR derives from a man between 18 and 35 years old in good health. The sample taken for sequencing was naive CD4+ T cells sorted from blood. Noted subset: CD45RA+ positively selected. V is TRBV19 and J is TRBJ2-3; D tentatively fits TRBD1 or TRBD2 (6 bases each). The CDR3 spells CASSIRGVSTDTQYF. The CDR3 nucleotides are TGTGCCAGTAGTATTAGGGGGGTGAGCACAGATACGCAGTATTTT. Full variable domain (outside the CDR3, taken from reference TRBV19 and TRBJ2-3): DGGITQSPKYLFRKEGQNVTLSCEQNLNHDAMYWYRQDPGQGLRLIYYSQIVNDFQKGDIAEGYSVSREKKESFPLTVTSAQKNPTAFYLCASSIRGVSTDTQYFGPGTRLTVL.